The 5 T cell receptor beta chains below all came from one sample that was sequenced in a study of blood T cell repertoires in COVID-19. Using immunoSEQ multiplex PCR, the repertoire was profiled, and TCRdb retains in-frame clones only, with some absent. The profile shows 110,000 or so clones, 88% of them singletons. Material: peripheral blood. Source of these receptors: a human donor in a cohort sampled during active COVID-19.

This chain joins TRBV28 and TRBJ1-1; perhaps TRBD1 as D (5 bases). The V gene's germline CDR1 is MDHEN and CDR2 SYDVKM. V was shortened by 2 bases and J by 1 base, with 8 bases between the two germline ends. The CDR3 has 14 amino acids. The CDR3 is CASSLGGENTEAFF. For the CDR3, the DNA is TGTGCCAGCAGTTTAGGAGGGGAGAACACTGAAGCTTTCTTT. The whole variable domain, filled in from reference TRBV28 and TRBJ1-1, reads DVKVTQSSRYLVKRTGEKVFLECVQDMDHENMFWYRQDPGLGLRLIYFSYDVKMKEKGDIPEGYSVSREKKERFSLILESASTNQTSMYLCASSLGGENTEAFFGQGTRLTVV.

DNA for the CDR3: TGTGCCAGCTCACCAGCCACCGGGACAGACTCTGGAAACACCATATATTTT. Protein product: CASSPATGTDSGNTIYF. This chain uses TRBV18 with TRBJ1-3; 7 positions agree with TRBD1. The CDR3 sequence is 17 residues long. Unmatched junction bases numbered 7, after V lost 2 bases and J lost 0 bases. From germline, CDR1 is KGHSH and CDR2 LQKENI.

This rearrangement joins TRBV25-1 to TRBJ1-1; 7 bases are a match to TRBD1. The CDR3 spans 14 residues. V lost 6 bases, J lost 2 bases, and 6 bases stayed unmatched. From germline, CDR1 is MGHDK and CDR2 SYGVNS. CDR3 bases: TGTGCCAGCAGACCGACAGGGTTCAACACTGAAGCTTTCTTT. Its protein is CASRPTGFNTEAFF.

This chain connects TRBV5-8 to TRBJ2-3; 10 bases are a match to TRBD2. This CDR3 spans 15 amino acids. The V gene end was trimmed by 5 bases and the J gene end by 2 bases; junction bases not matched to a gene: 5. In germline, CDR1 is SGHTS, CDR2 YDEGEE. CDR3 in DNA: TGTGCCAGCAGGATAGCGGGAGGTAACACAGATACGCAGTATTTT. This codes for CASRIAGGNTDTQYF.

The rearrangement uses TRBV5-1 and TRBJ2-6; 8 positions agree with TRBD1. Unmatched junction bases numbered 7, after V lost 2 bases and J lost 0 bases. Germline CDR1 reads SGHRS; CDR2 reads YFSETQ. The CDR3 totals 18 residues. The CDR3 DNA reads TGCGCCAGCAGCTTCTCCGGGACAGGATTCTCTGGGGCCAACGTCCTGACTTTC. It translates to CASSFSGTGFSGANVLTF.